This T cell receptor (beta chain) comes out of a study of T cells in Graves' hyperthyroidism and ophthalmopathy. Amplified regions were TCR beta CDR3 sequences from RNA transcripts. The study used the HTBI primer set for a first-round RT-PCR of the TCR CDR3. From the multiplex PCR reads, TCRdb called clonotypes with MiXCR, one entry per CDR3 protein. The sample lists some 300,000 distinct CDR3 sequences; roughly 17% were seen once. V lost 7 bases to trimming and J lost 1 base, with 11 bases between them. Germline CDR1 is SGHTS and CDR2 is YDEGEE. The CDR3 loop spans 13 amino acids. About this clonotype itself: Its antigen remains unidentified.

The study defined stable Graves' hyperthyroidism as no ophthalmopathy progression within 18 months. Study findings and constraints: Separation of ophthalmopathy from stable hyperthyroidism was achieved by a 13 V-J model.

The sequence derives from a man aged 25-45 years with Graves' hyperthyroidism. The sample consisted of blood. The V and J genes are TRBV5-8 and TRBJ1-1; D is perhaps TRBD1 (5 bases). This CDR3 is CASGRTQNTEAFF. CDR3 coding DNA: TGTGCCAGCGGCAGGACACAGAACACTGAAGCTTTCTTT.